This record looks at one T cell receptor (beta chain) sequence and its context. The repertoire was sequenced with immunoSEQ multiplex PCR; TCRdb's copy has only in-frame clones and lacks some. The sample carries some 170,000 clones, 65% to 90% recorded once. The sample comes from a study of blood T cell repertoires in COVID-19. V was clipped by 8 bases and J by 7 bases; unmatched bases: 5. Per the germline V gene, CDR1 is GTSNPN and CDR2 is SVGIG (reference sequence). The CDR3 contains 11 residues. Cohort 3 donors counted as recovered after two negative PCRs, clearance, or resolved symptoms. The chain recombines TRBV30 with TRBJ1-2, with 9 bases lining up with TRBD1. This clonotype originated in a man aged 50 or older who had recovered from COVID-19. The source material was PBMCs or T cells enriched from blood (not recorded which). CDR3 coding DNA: TGTGCCGGTTTACAGGGGGCTGGCTACACCTTC. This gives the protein CAGLQGAGYTF.